The 22 T cell receptor gamma chains in this list originate from one sample, sequenced in a study of intestinal T cells in coeliac disease. Genomic DNA came from ten approximately 4.7-µm formalin-fixed paraffin-embedded scrolls per case. LymphoTrack primers amplified TRG sequences from about 200 ng of biopsy DNA. TCRdb re-identified clones in the multiplex PCR reads via CATT. The sample contains approximately 220 gamma-chain clones, roughly two thirds of which appear only once. Sequencing input: a duodenal biopsy. The receptors stem from a human donor who served as a control with a normal duodenal biopsy, not a healthy volunteer.

The sample holds a few counts of this clone. V and J are TRGV11 and TRGJ1 or TRGJ2. TRGV11 is flagged as an ORF with uncertain function. The CDR3 covers 13 residues. Germline trimming cut 3 bases from V and 11 bases from J; bases unmatched to any gene: 10. The CDR3 DNA reads TGTGCCTGCTGGATTAGGGCCCGGGGGGAGAAACTCTTT. Protein product: CACWIRARGEKLF.

The chain recombines TRGV4 with TRGJ1 or TRGJ2. The CDR3 sequence is 15 residues long. The germline CDR1 and CDR2 sequences are EGSTGY and YDSYTSSV. The CDR3 DNA reads TGTGCACCTGGGGTGTTTTTCTTCTTTGGTTATAAGAAACTCTTT. Residues: CAPGVFFFFGYKKLF.

This rearrangement joins TRGV11 to TRGJ1 or TRGJ2. TRGV11 is assigned to the ORF class and has an uncertain function. CDR3 size: 13 residues. Germline trimming cut 12 bases from V and 11 bases from J; bases unmatched to any gene: 19. CDR3 protein: CACRGLGPGEKLF. CDR3 coding DNA: TGTGCCTGCCGTGGATTAGGCCCGGGGGAGAAACTCTTT.

The rearrangement uses TRGV4 and TRGJP1. V shed 0 bases, J shed 0 bases, and the junction held 1 base outside the gene matches. The CDR3 has 15 residues. CDR1 and CDR2 (germline): EGSTGY, YDSYTSSV. CDR3 residues: CATWDGDTTGWFKIF. DNA for the CDR3: TGTGCCACCTGGGATGGGGATACCACTGGTTGGTTCAAGATATTT.

V gene TRGV10 combines with J gene TRGJP1. TRGV10 is given ORF status, its function remaining uncertain. The CDR3 has 16 residues. V was pared by 8 bases and J by 13 bases, with 23 bases of the junction left unmatched. The CDR3 DNA sequence: TGTGCTGCGTGGGATTCTTTCCACCCCCACGTGGTGTTCAAGATATTT. As protein: CAAWDSFHPHVVFKIF.

The rearrangement links TRGV2 to TRGJ1 or TRGJ2. CDR3 length equals 15 residues. After removal of 0 bases from V and 12 bases from J, the junction contained 17 bases not matched to a gene. The germline gives CDR1 EGSNGY, CDR2 YDSYNSKV. The CDR3 nucleotides are TGTGCCACCTGGGACGGGCCAACGAACAGGGTTTGGAAACTCTTT. Protein product: CATWDGPTNRVWKLF.

This clone was counted between two and nine times. TCRdb lists the protein of a much larger clone for this DNA, which differs at residue 9, so this is likely a read error; the protein given here is translated from the DNA itself. The V gene is TRGV10, the J gene TRGJP1. TRGV10 is filed as an ORF, its function uncertain. The CDR3 runs 10 residues. Here the CDR3 reads CAALGWFKTF. The CDR3 bases are TGTGCTGCCTTAGGTTGGTTCAAGACATTT.

V gene assignment gives TRGV9, but the J gene was left uncalled. The CDR3 extends over 16 amino acids. Germline V lookup: CDR1 GITISATS, CDR2 ISYDGTV (reference sequence). This CDR3 reads CALWEPAPNYFIRKLF. In DNA form, the CDR3 reads TGTGCCTTGTGGGAGCCAGCCCCGAATTATTTTATAAGAAAACTCTTT.

This chain uses TRGV8 with TRGJP1. V was pared by 4 bases and J by 2 bases, with 7 bases of the junction left unmatched. Germline CDR1 is VENAVY and CDR2 is YDSYNSRV. This CDR3 has 15 residues. CDR3 nucleotides: TGTGCCACCTGGGAGTCAGGGACCACTGGTTGGTTCAAGATATTT. It yields the protein CATWESGTTGWFKIF.

In this sample, this clone turned up a few times. This may come from a read error, since a much larger clone is one base off. This CDR3 is also generated by other DNA sequences in the sample. Written as DNA, the CDR3 is TGTGCTGCATGGGATCCCCTCACTGGTTGGTTCAAGATATTT. Its translation is CAAWDPLTGWFKIF. The rearrangement links TRGV10 to TRGJP1. TRGV10 is assigned to the ORF class and has an uncertain function. CDR3 length: 14 amino acids. The ends lost 12 bases at V and 4 bases at J; junction bases unmatched: 12.

This clone was counted between two and nine times. Other DNA sequences in the same sample also yield this CDR3. The rearrangement joins TRGV10 to TRGJP1. TRGV10 is filed as an ORF, its function uncertain. V trimming: 8 bases; J trimming: 3 bases; junction bases outside the gene matches: 16. The CDR3 covers 17 residues. Here the CDR3 reads CAAWDSFPPPTGWFKIF. The CDR3 nucleotides read TGTGCTGCGTGGGATTCTTTCCCCCCCCCCACTGGTTGGTTCAAGATATTT.

With regard to this clone: TCRdb's listed protein matches a much larger clone and diverges from this DNA's translation at residue 8, likely through a read error; the protein shown comes from the DNA. This sequence joins TRGV10 and TRGJP1. TRGV10 is an open reading frame whose function is uncertain. The CDR3 totals 14 residues. V was clipped by 8 bases and J by 6 bases; unmatched bases: 10. CDR3 coding DNA: TGTGCTGCGTGGGATCCCCTCGCTGGTTGGTTCAAGATATTT. It is translated as CAAWDPLAGWFKIF.

The genes are TRGV10 and TRGJ1 or TRGJ2. TRGV10 is recorded as an ORF, its role being uncertain. J lost 8 bases, V lost 8 bases, and 10 bases had no gene match. This CDR3 is built from 12 residues. The CDR3 DNA reads TGTGCTGCGTGGGATTTTGCTGATAAGAAACTCTTT. This gives the protein CAAWDFADKKLF.

As to this clone: The DNA is left out, because the CDR3 cannot be placed on it with certainty; the CDR3 is given as TCRdb lists it. V usage is TRGV11 and J usage is TRGJ1 or TRGJ2. TRGV11 counts as an open reading frame of uncertain function. Counting both end residues, the CDR3 totals 17 amino acids. The CDR3 loop is CTTVPVKSSQGGFKKLF.

The J gene is TRGJ1 or TRGJ2, the V gene TRGV2. V lost 12 bases and J lost 12; bases outside the gene matches: 32. This CDR3 spans 16 amino acids. Per the germline V gene, CDR1 is EGSNGY and CDR2 is YDSYNSKV. The CDR3 spells CAHLGRAQTNRVWKLF. The CDR3 coding sequence is TGTGCCCACCTGGGACGGGCCCAAACGAACAGGGTTTGGAAACTCTTT.

As regards this clone: TCRdb's entry gives the protein of a much larger clone, which mismatches this DNA's translation at residue 3, likely from a read error; the protein reported here is translated from the DNA. The chain is built from TRGV10 and TRGJP1. TRGV10 is an ORF; its function is uncertain. J lost 8 bases, V lost 14 bases, and 6 bases had no gene match. CDR3 length: 10 residues. Here the CDR3 reads CATLGWFKIF. The CDR3 coding sequence is TGTGCTACCTTAGGTTGGTTCAAGATATTT.

The genes are TRGV5 and TRGJ1 or TRGJ2. This CDR3 has 12 residues. Germline V gene sequence: CDR1 VINAFY, CDR2 YDVSNSKD. V dropped 12 bases and J dropped 10; count of bases not matched to a gene: 18. The DNA of the CDR3 is TGTGCCGACCTGGGACAGGCTGGCAAGAAACTCTTT. Amino acid sequence: CADLGQAGKKLF.

The V and J genes are TRGV3 and TRGJ1 or TRGJ2. The J segment lost 1 base and the V segment lost 12 bases, leaving 9 bases of the junction unmatched. CDR3 length: 12 amino acids. Germline CDR1 VTNTFY, CDR2 YDVSTARD (reference sequence). CDR3 nucleotide sequence: TGTGCCCACCTGGCAAATTATTATAAGAAACTCTTT. This translates into CAHLANYYKKLF.

The chain recombines TRGV2 with TRGJP2. Losses at the gene ends were 0 bases for V and 2 bases for J; bases not matched to a gene: 9. The length of the CDR3 is 17 residues. Germline V gives CDR1 EGSNGY, CDR2 YDSYNSKV. The CDR3 DNA reads as TGTGCCACCTGGGACGGGCCGGGTGGGAGTAGTGATTGGATCAAGACGTTT. This sequence encodes CATWDGPGGSSDWIKTF.

J is TRGJ1 or TRGJ2 and V is TRGV5P. TRGV5P is a pseudogene. The CDR3 loop spans 13 amino acids. CDR3 nucleotide sequence: TGTGCCCACCTGGTCCAAAATTATTATAAGAAACTCTTT. Residues: CAHLVQNYYKKLF.

V and J are TRGV10 and TRGJ1 or TRGJ2. TRGV10 is noted as an ORF with a role that remains uncertain. The CDR3 is 12 amino acids. Germline trimming cut 8 bases from V and 3 bases from J; bases unmatched to any gene: 5. The CDR3 DNA follows: TGTGCTGCGTGGGATCGTTATTATAAGAAACTCTTT. Translation gives CAAWDRYYKKLF.

The rearrangement joins TRGV10 to TRGJP1. TRGV10 is recorded as an ORF, its role being uncertain. After removal of 10 bases from V and 3 bases from J, the junction contained 9 bases not matched to a gene. This CDR3 contains 14 residues. As DNA, the CDR3 is TGTGCTGCGTCGGAGTGCTCCACTGGTTGGTTCAAGATATTT. Amino acid sequence: CAASECSTGWFKIF.